A single sample gave rise to the 10 T cell receptor beta chains below, sequenced in a study of beta chain features in type 1 diabetes. Whole-study results and caveats: Patients with Type 1 diabetes showed moderately but significantly shorter TCRB CDR3s in all four CD4+ subsets.

Expressed TCRB transcripts were sequenced because the isolated RNA had all been reverse transcribed beforehand. Libraries were prepared by immunoSEQ multiplex PCR; TCRdb keeps only in-frame clonotypes and omits some of them. The table lists hundreds of thousands of clones, around 15% of them singletons, with approximately 0.039% in the top ten. Their recognized antigens are unknown. The sequencing input was naive CD4+ T cells from blood. The receptors come from a young man with type 1 diabetes.

The chain recombines TRBV4-1 with TRBJ1-5; no definite D call. Trimming cost V 0 bases and J 7 bases, with 7 bases left between them. CDR3 length equals 13 residues. Germline assignment: CDR1 MGHRA and CDR2 YSYEKL. Here the CDR3 reads CASSQDPRQPQHF. The CDR3 bases are TGCGCCAGCAGCCAAGATCCTCGACAGCCCCAGCATTTT.

V usage is TRBV7-2 and J usage is TRBJ1-4, with D perhaps TRBD1 (6 bases). CDR3 length equals 15 residues. Trimming pared 6 bases from V and 14 bases from J, leaving 25 bases between. Germline CDR1 reads SGHTA; CDR2 reads FQGNSA. CDR3 protein: CASRATGSSHQRLFF. The CDR3 DNA follows: TGTGCCAGCAGGGCTACAGGGTCTAGCCACCAAAGGCTGTTTTTT.

The genes are TRBV30 and TRBJ1-4, with 7 bases that match TRBD1. V was clipped by 2 bases and J by 7 bases; unmatched bases: 13. The CDR3 consists of 16 residues. The germline gives CDR1 GTSNPN, CDR2 SVGIG (reference sequence). In DNA, the CDR3 is TGTGCCTGGAGTCCGGTCGTAGGGGGCCAGGGTGAAAAACTGTTTTTT. Translated, it gives CAWSPVVGGQGEKLFF.

The chain combines TRBV6-4 with TRBJ2-3; D unclear. The V end was cut by 4 bases, the J end by 1 base, with 9 bases between. The germline gives CDR1 MRHNA, CDR2 SNTAGT. The CDR3 loop spans 14 amino acids. The CDR3 spells CASSVEQGTDTQYF. The DNA for the CDR3 is TGTGCCAGCAGTGTGGAGCAGGGCACAGATACGCAGTATTTT.

The genes are TRBV5-1 and TRBJ2-5, with no clear D. V was trimmed by 2 bases and J by 3 bases, leaving 11 bases between them. This CDR3 is 14 amino acids long. Per the germline V gene, CDR1 is SGHRS and CDR2 is YFSETQ. In nucleotides, the CDR3 is TGCGCCAGCAGCTTAGTGGGAAGCGAAGAGACCCAGTACTTC. It translates to CASSLVGSEETQYF. The complete variable domain, with remaining parts taken from reference TRBV5-1 and TRBJ2-5, reads KAGVTQTPRYLIKTRGQQVTLSCSPISGHRSVSWYQQTPGQGLQFLFEYFSETQRNKGNFPGRFSGRQFSNSRSEMNVSTLELGDSALYLCASSLVGSEETQYFGPGTRLLVL.

The chain couples TRBV7-2 to TRBJ2-1; 9 nucleotides align to TRBD2. Per germline, CDR1 SGHTA and CDR2 FQGNSA. V shed 6 bases, J shed 10 bases, and the junction held 10 bases outside the gene matches. The CDR3 has 14 residues. CDR3 sequence: CASRDGGGAREQFF. CDR3 bases: TGTGCCAGCAGGGATGGCGGGGGGGCACGGGAGCAGTTCTTC.

As to this clone: This specimen includes other DNA sequences encoding the same CDR3. The gene calls are TRBV30 and TRBJ1-5; D may be TRBD1 (5 bases). Germline V CDR1 and CDR2: GTSNPN, SVGIG (reference sequence). The CDR3 consists of 13 residues. V dropped 0 bases and J dropped 7 bases, with 10 bases sitting between them. This CDR3 is CAWSVRGDQPQHF. The CDR3 nucleotides read TGTGCCTGGAGTGTACGGGGGGACCAGCCCCAGCATTTT.

This clone has only a few counts. J is TRBJ1-5 and V is TRBV5-1; TRBD1 agrees at 8 bases. This CDR3 region has 13 residues. Unmatched junction bases numbered 1, after V lost 3 bases and J lost 5 bases. CDR1 is SGHRS and CDR2 is YFSETQ in the germline V gene. CDR3: CASSSDRDQPQHF. For the CDR3, the DNA is TGCGCCAGCAGCTCGGACAGGGATCAGCCCCAGCATTTT. The whole variable domain, remainder taken from reference TRBV5-1 and TRBJ1-5, is KAGVTQTPRYLIKTRGQQVTLSCSPISGHRSVSWYQQTPGQGLQFLFEYFSETQRNKGNFPGRFSGRQFSNSRSEMNVSTLELGDSALYLCASSSDRDQPQHFGDGTRLSIL.

V gene TRBV23-1 combines with J gene TRBJ2-1; D could derive from TRBD1 or TRBD2 (5 bases each). TRBV23-1 is an open reading frame, and its role is uncertain. V lost 2 bases and J lost 2, with 25 bases in between. This CDR3 region has 20 residues. The CDR3 protein is CASSQKGPRSGRMAYNEQFF. The CDR3, as DNA: TGCGCCAGCAGTCAAAAGGGCCCCCGTTCGGGGCGCATGGCCTACAATGAGCAGTTCTTC.

The chain uses TRBV18 and TRBJ1-1; no definite D call. Germline values: CDR1 KGHSH, CDR2 LQKENI. The CDR3 sequence is 14 residues long. With 2 bases removed from V and 1 base from J, the gap between germline ends came to 8 bases. Here the CDR3 DNA reads TGTGCCAGCTCACCATCCTACGCGAACACTGAAGCTTTCTTT. Protein sequence: CASSPSYANTEAFF.